These 2 T cell receptor beta chains were sequenced from one sample in a study of T cell clonality in common variable immunodeficiency. No antigen is known for these receptors. Profiled with immunoSEQ multiplex PCR; TCRdb holds only in-frame clones, not every one. The sample contains 30,000 or so clones, none occurring once; 3% to 3.5% lies in the top ten. Study outcomes and limitations: Fewer deletions and N-nucleotide insertions were reportedly seen in common variable immunodeficiency TCR beta sequences.

The sequencing sample was made of peripheral blood mononuclear cells. The source is a human donor with common variable immunodeficiency.

As for this clone: Read coverage stops 3 residues before the CDR3 terminus; the germline J gene supplies the remainder. The chain has TRBV7-9 and TRBJ2-1, with TRBD1 as a possible D gene (6 bases). This CDR3 spans 13 amino acids. Germline V gives CDR1 SEHNR, CDR2 FQNEAQ (reference sequence). V lost 5 bases, J lost 7 bases, and 12 bases lay in between. CDR3 in amino acids: CASSPNRENEQFF. The sequenced CDR3 bases are TGTGCCAGCAGCCCAAACAGGGAAAATGAG.

This clone was found a few times. The CDR3 goes on 3 residues after the read ends, and that part is filled in from the germline J gene. This chain connects TRBV7-2 to TRBJ1-2; TRBD1 agrees at 7 bases. The CDR3 covers 13 residues. Trimming cost V 2 bases and J 6 bases; bases outside gene matches: 3. Germline V gives CDR1 SGHTA, CDR2 FQGNSA. CDR3 amino acids: CASSLNRGDGYTF. The part of the CDR3 DNA that was read is TGTGCCAGCAGCTTAAACAGGGGTGATGGC. The complete variable domain, with remaining parts taken from reference TRBV7-2 and TRBJ1-2, reads GAGVSQSPSNKVTEKGKDVELRCDPISGHTALYWYRQSLGQGLEFLIYFQGNSAPDKSGLPSDRFSAERTGGSVSTLTIQRTQQEDSAVYLCASSLNRGDGYTFGSGTRLTVV.